This T cell receptor beta chain was captured in a study of early T cells in non-severe SARS-CoV-2 infection (dated by TCRdb to the early 2020s). As for the study more broadly: Because TCR sequencing relied on bulk RNA taken from unsorted whole blood, pairing of alpha and beta chains was not possible.

Summary of the overall study and its limitations: VDJdb matching was skewed toward anti-spike CD8 responses, so virus-specific expansions were likely underestimated and private and CD4 specificities were missed.

Set within a cohort of healthcare workers in London, UK, this nested case-control study involved weekly PCR testing of nasopharyngeal swabs along with blood sampling. Healthcare workers were recruited between 23 and 31 March 2020, during the week of the UK lockdown, and were followed weekly for up to roughly 15 weeks. Worth noting for this clonotype: The clone's antigen remains unknown. No base qualities exist here, and no much larger clone lies one base off it.

The method behind the library was 5' RACE. The run used a NextSeq 500. The TCR library protocol attached unique molecular identifiers to individual cDNA molecules to correct for sequencing error and PCR bias. Both TCR alpha and beta chains were sequenced, and tight co-correlation was observed between alpha and beta sequence abundances in each sample. The paper's data handling went like this. Decombinator V4 was used to annotate the V gene, J gene and CDR3 of the TCR sequences. Expanded TCRs were defined as changing significantly between any two time points under a Poisson model with p below 0.0001. Abundances of TCRs were expressed as counts per million after normalisation to the total number of TCRs sequenced in each sample. TRAV1-2 paired with TRAJ12, TRAJ20 or TRAJ33 defined MAIT TCRs, while TRAV10 paired with TRAJ18 defined iNKT TCRs. VDJdb, accessed 1 November 2021, was searched for CMV, EBV and SARS-CoV-2 annotated TCRs, with TCRs annotated for multiple antigens excluded. Starting from the raw public reads, TCRdb applied fastp trimming at Q25, assembled clones with MiXCR and retained in-frame beta chains. Rows are unified per CDR3 protein, each entry keeping the most common DNA and genes. The V and J calls were determined by TCRdb, not by the authors. For this sample there are about 80,000 distinct CDR3 sequences; approximately 5% appear just once. Around 7.5% of the sample belongs to the ten largest clones.

V is cut back by 0 bases and J by 6 bases, with 3 bases in the junction unmatched. Sequences SGDLS (CDR1) and YYNGEE (CDR2) are obtained from the germline V gene. The CDR3 covers 13 residues, taking in both the cysteine and the phenylalanine. The kept DNA is CDR3 alone, 39 bases in frame from the first base. This clonotype originated in an adult who was a healthcare worker with PCR-confirmed SARS-CoV-2 infection or an uninfected control (not recorded which). The rearrangement joined TRBV9 to TRBJ2-7, with 7 junctional bases fitting TRBD2. Sequences were derived from whole blood, sampled at baseline. The sequenced DNA: TGTGCCAGCAGCGTAGGAATAGCGGGCGAGCAGTACTTC. This translates into CASSVGIAGEQYF.